Listed here are 19 T cell receptor beta chains from one sample, sequenced in a study of PD-1 blockade in classical Hodgkin lymphoma. Time point denoted: cycle 4 day 1 (C4D1), after 6 weeks of nivolumab. Autologous stem cell transplantation was followed by relapse in every patient, and brentuximab vedotin exposure varied. Using immunoSEQ multiplex PCR, the repertoire was profiled, and TCRdb retains in-frame clones only, with some absent. Of 99,000 or so clones detected, more than 70% appear once; the ten largest clones hold 15% to 20%. Sample: peripheral blood mononuclear cells (PBMCs), taken before the fourth cycle of nivolumab. Receptors were obtained from a human donor with classical Hodgkin lymphoma.

The chain has TRBV7-6 and TRBJ2-2, with D perhaps TRBD2 (6 bases). V lost 3 bases to trimming and J lost 4 bases, with 18 bases between them. The CDR3 length is 17 residues. CDR1 SGHVS and CDR2 FNYEAQ come from the germline V gene. The CDR3 spells CASSFRDGGAGTGELFF. The CDR3 coding sequence is TGTGCCAGCAGCTTCCGGGACGGCGGGGCGGGCACCGGGGAGCTGTTTTTT. The whole variable domain, filled in from reference TRBV7-6 and TRBJ2-2, reads GAGVSQSPRYKVTKRGQDVALRCDPISGHVSLYWYRQALGQGPEFLTYFNYEAQQDKSGLPNDRFSAERPEGSISTLTIQRTEQRDSAMYRCASSFRDGGAGTGELFFGEGSRLTVL.

The V call is TRBV4-1, the J call TRBJ2-4; D gene ambiguous. The CDR3 has 14 residues. From germline, CDR1 is MGHRA and CDR2 YSYEKL. V was pared by 1 base and J by 1 base, with 5 bases between. The CDR3 nucleotides are TGCGCCAGCAGCCAAGTAGGGGCCAAAAACATTCAGTACTTC. Translated: CASSQVGAKNIQYF.

The rearrangement uses TRBV6-5 and TRBJ2-5, with 7 bases aligning to TRBD2. The CDR3 extends over 13 amino acids. Germline V gene sequence: CDR1 MNHEY, CDR2 SVGAGI. After removal of 5 bases from V and 4 bases from J, the junction contained 4 bases not matched to a gene. The CDR3 sequence is CASSRTSSETQYF. The CDR3 bases are TGTGCCAGCAGTCGGACTAGTTCAGAGACCCAGTACTTC.

This rearrangement joins TRBV10-2 to TRBJ2-5; TRBD2 matches 13 bases. The trim removed 6 bases at V and 5 bases at J, leaving 6 bases unmatched. The CDR3 is 15 residues long. CDR1 is WSHSY, CDR2 SAAADI, per germline. CDR3 protein: CASRAPGLAGETQYF. In nucleotides, the CDR3 is TGCGCCAGCAGAGCTCCGGGACTAGCGGGGGAGACCCAGTACTTC.

This sequence joins TRBV19 and TRBJ2-5, with 7 bases identical to TRBD1. The CDR3 covers 15 residues. Germline V gene data show CDR1 as LNHDA and CDR2 as SQIVND (reference sequence). J gave up 1 base and V 5 bases, and 7 bases lay outside the gene matches. The CDR3 loop reads CASSSMTGLQETQYF. DNA for the CDR3: TGTGCCAGTAGTTCCATGACAGGGCTCCAAGAGACCCAGTACTTC. Variable domain in full (rest from reference TRBV19 and TRBJ2-5): DGGITQSPKYLFRKEGQNVTLSCEQNLNHDAMYWYRQDPGQGLRLIYYSQIVNDFQKGDIAEGYSVSREKKESFPLTVTSAQKNPTAFYLCASSSMTGLQETQYFGPGTRLLVL.

The genes are TRBV28 and TRBJ2-1; the match to TRBD2 covers 7 bases. Germline CDR1 is MDHEN and CDR2 is SYDVKM. The CDR3 is 17 amino acids. J was trimmed by 7 bases and V by 4 bases; bases with no gene match: 16. The chain's CDR3 is CASSSGKAGKRWNEQFF. CDR3 DNA: TGTGCCAGCAGTTCAGGGAAAGCGGGAAAAAGGTGGAATGAGCAGTTCTTC.

V gene TRBV7-2 combines with J gene TRBJ1-5, with D maybe TRBD1 (6 bases). The CDR3 is 15 residues long. Germline V gene data show CDR1 as SGHTA and CDR2 as FQGNSA. Trimming took 5 bases from V and 3 from J, leaving 14 bases between them. The CDR3 spells CASSVGAGDNQPQHF. CDR3 in DNA: TGTGCCAGCAGCGTCGGGGCAGGGGACAATCAGCCCCAGCATTTT.

V usage is TRBV4-1 and J usage is TRBJ1-1; D not certain. Germline CDR1 is MGHRA and CDR2 is YSYEKL. The CDR3 has 18 residues. Trimming cost V 4 bases and J 6 bases, with 27 bases left between them. In nucleotides, the CDR3 is TGCGCCAGCAGCCGGAGCACGCCGGGAGCCCCCGAAGGCGCTGAAGCTTTCTTT. Translation gives CASSRSTPGAPEGAEAFF.

This rearrangement joins TRBV28 to TRBJ2-7; 12 positions match TRBD1. Trimming cost V 6 bases and J 3 bases; bases outside gene matches: 3. Germline lookup yields CDR1 MDHEN and CDR2 SYDVKM. This CDR3 spans 14 amino acids. As DNA, the CDR3 is TGTGCCAGCAGGGGGACAGGGGGCATCTACGAGCAGTACTTC. This codes for CASRGTGGIYEQYF.

The chain employs TRBV5-1 and TRBJ2-7; the match to TRBD1 covers 10 bases. CDR1 is SGHRS, CDR2 YFSETQ, per germline. This CDR3 is built from 15 residues. J gave up 4 bases and V 6 bases, and 10 bases lay outside the gene matches. The DNA of the CDR3 is TGCGCCAGCACCCGGGGGGACAGGGGCTCTTACGAGCAGTACTTC. As protein: CASTRGDRGSYEQYF.

The rearrangement uses TRBV6-1 and TRBJ1-5, with 7 bases identical to TRBD1. Germline trimming cut 6 bases from V and 9 bases from J; bases unmatched to any gene: 8. Germline CDR1 is MNHNS and CDR2 is SASEGT. The CDR3 has 13 residues. For the CDR3, the DNA is TGTGCCAGCAGAAGGGACAGTCGTTTGCCCCAGCATTTT. It encodes CASRRDSRLPQHF.

This chain connects TRBV19 to TRBJ2-7, with D possibly matching TRBD1 (5 bases). The V gene lost 2 bases and the J gene lost 4 bases, with 12 bases spanning the gap. The V gene's germline CDR1 is LNHDA and CDR2 SQIVND (reference sequence). The CDR3 contains 14 residues. The CDR3 sequence is CASSIKGNPYEQYF. CDR3 sequence (DNA): TGTGCCAGTAGTATAAAGGGGAACCCATACGAGCAGTACTTC.

V and J are TRBV5-1 and TRBJ2-7; D perhaps matches TRBD1 (6 bases). The V end lost 0 bases, the J end lost 9 bases, and 19 bases lay between the germline ends. The CDR3 length is 15 residues. Germline values: CDR1 SGHRS, CDR2 YFSETQ. The CDR3 DNA follows: TGCGCCAGCAGCTTGGACGGTAGGGAAAGACAGGCGCAGTACTTC. Its translation is CASSLDGRERQAQYF. The entire variable domain, with the rest obtained from reference TRBV5-1 and TRBJ2-7, is as follows: KAGVTQTPRYLIKTRGQQVTLSCSPISGHRSVSWYQQTPGQGLQFLFEYFSETQRNKGNFPGRFSGRQFSNSRSEMNVSTLELGDSALYLCASSLDGRERQAQYFGPGTRLTVT.

The chain couples TRBV9 to TRBJ2-3, with D tentatively TRBD2 (6 bases). CDR1 and CDR2 from the germline V gene are SGDLS and YYNGEE. Trimming left V 2 bases short and J 0 bases short, with 7 bases between. This CDR3 spans 14 amino acids. CDR3 coding DNA: TGTGCCAGCAGCGTTGGGGGGAGCACAGATACGCAGTATTTT. This codes for CASSVGGSTDTQYF.

The chain joins TRBV5-8 to TRBJ2-7; 8 positions agree with TRBD2. CDR3 length equals 15 residues. The ends lost 2 bases at V and 3 bases at J; junction bases unmatched: 7. Germline V gives CDR1 SGHTS, CDR2 YDEGEE. CDR3 in DNA: TGTGCCAGCAGCTTTCCCAGCGGGAGTATCTACGAGCAGTACTTC. This gives the protein CASSFPSGSIYEQYF.

The chain has TRBV19 and TRBJ1-2; the D is unclear. V was shortened by 4 bases and J by 0 bases, with 9 bases between the two germline ends. In germline, CDR1 is LNHDA, CDR2 SQIVND (reference sequence). The length of the CDR3 is 14 residues. The CDR3 reads CASSKQSANYGYTF. CDR3 nucleotide sequence: TGTGCCAGTAGTAAACAGAGTGCTAACTATGGCTACACCTTC. Looking up the rest from reference TRBV19 and TRBJ1-2 gives the full variable domain: DGGITQSPKYLFRKEGQNVTLSCEQNLNHDAMYWYRQDPGQGLRLIYYSQIVNDFQKGDIAEGYSVSREKKESFPLTVTSAQKNPTAFYLCASSKQSANYGYTFGSGTRLTVV.

The chain recombines TRBV4-2 with TRBJ1-2; 8 bases are shared with TRBD1. Germline CDR1 LGHNA, CDR2 YNFKEQ. The CDR3 is 14 residues long. V lost 1 base to trimming and J lost 2 bases; unmatched junction nucleotides: 0. The DNA of the CDR3 is TGTGCCAGCAGCCAAGGGGACAGGAACTATGGCTACACCTTC. It yields the protein CASSQGDRNYGYTF.

The chain couples TRBV19 to TRBJ1-5; D unresolved. Trimming removed 3 bases at V and 4 bases at J, with 16 bases between. CDR1 and CDR2 (germline): LNHDA, SQIVND (reference sequence). There are 16 residues in the CDR3. CDR3 residues: CASSISWAGGNQPQHF. CDR3 DNA: TGTGCCAGTAGTATCAGTTGGGCCGGTGGGAATCAGCCCCAGCATTTT.

This chain joins TRBV11-1 and TRBJ1-1; 8 bases line up with TRBD1. Germline CDR1 is SGHAT and CDR2 is FQDESV (reference sequence). The length of the CDR3 is 16 residues. With V trimmed by 5 bases and J by 0 bases, 8 bases remained unmatched. The CDR3 loop reads CASSRGQGVVNTEAFF. In DNA form, the CDR3 reads TGTGCCAGCAGCCGTGGACAGGGTGTGGTGAACACTGAAGCTTTCTTT.